Listed below are T cell receptor beta chains from one sample, sequenced in a study of Ad26.COV2.S vaccination and SARS-CoV-2 variants. Measured with immunoSEQ multiplex PCR; TCRdb has only the in-frame clones, and not every one. The sample contains hundreds of thousands of clones, around 92% of which appear only once. The specimen was peripheral blood, collected in a trial of Ad26.COV2.S vaccine versus placebo. Receptor source: a person aged 18-65 years who received the Ad26.COV2.S COVID-19 vaccine or a placebo. Each CDR3 is given with its conserved first and last residue. D genes are given only for firm matches. Some rows mark clone size as missing; the rest say once, few, many or name a class of expanded clone.

size	J	V	D	CDR3	DNA
-	TRBJ1-6	TRBV27	-	CASSLVGSSYNSPLHF	TGTGCCAGCAGTTTAGTAGGGAGCTCCTATAATTCACCCCTCCACTTT
-	TRBJ2-7	TRBV27	TRBD2	CASSLAGGIYEQYF	TGTGCCAGCAGTCTAGCGGGGGGGATCTACGAGCAGTACTTC
-	TRBJ1-2	TRBV6-5	-	CASSYAYMSPYGYTF	TGTGCCAGCAGTTACGCCTACATGTCACCGTATGGCTACACCTTC
-	TRBJ2-3	TRBV3-1/TRBV3-2	-	CASSQNEVSTDTQYF	TGTGCCAGCAGCCAAAATGAGGTTAGCACAGATACGCAGTATTTT
-	TRBJ2-6	TRBV7-9	-	CASSLTAPSGANVLTF	TGTGCCAGCAGCTTAACAGCTCCCTCTGGGGCCAACGTCCTGACTTTC
once	TRBJ2-5	TRBV24-1	-	CATSDLLSGQETQYF	TGTGCCACCAGTGATTTGCTTAGCGGCCAAGAGACCCAGTACTTC
-	TRBJ1-2	TRBV4-2	-	CASSQDQAGGGDGYTF	TGTGCCAGCAGCCAAGACCAAGCGGGGGGAGGGGATGGCTACACCTTC
-	TRBJ2-1	TRBV14	TRBD2	CASSPGTSGSNEQFF	TGTGCCAGCAGCCCCGGGACTAGCGGGAGTAATGAGCAGTTCTTC
-	TRBJ2-2	TRBV10-3	TRBD2	CAITRTSESNTGELFF	TGTGCCATCACCAGGACTAGCGAAAGCAACACCGGGGAGCTGTTTTTT
-	TRBJ2-7	TRBV5-1	TRBD1	CASSLGTGTGGYEQYF	TGCGCCAGCAGCTTGGGGACCGGGACAGGGGGCTACGAGCAGTACTTC
once	TRBJ2-1	TRBV15	TRBD2	CATSRQGLAGYNEQFF	TGTGCCACCAGCAGGCAGGGACTAGCGGGCTACAATGAGCAGTTCTTC
-	TRBJ1-2	TRBV9	-	CASSVPRGYTF	TGTGCCAGCAGCGTGCCTCGTGGCTACACCTTC
few	TRBJ1-5	TRBV18	-	CASSEGGSNQPQHF	TGTGCCAGCTCCGAGGGGGGTAGCAATCAGCCCCAGCATTTT
few	TRBJ1-5	TRBV19	TRBD1	CASSISRQGSSNQPQHF	TGTGCCAGTAGTATATCCCGACAGGGGTCGAGCAATCAGCCCCAGCATTTT
-	TRBJ2-5	TRBV5-6	-	CASSFDSQETQYF	TGTGCCAGCAGCTTCGACAGCCAAGAGACCCAGTACTTC
-	TRBJ2-3	TRBV7-2	TRBD2	CASSLGAGLPDTQYF	TGTGCCAGCAGCTTAGGAGCGGGGCTCCCCGATACGCAGTATTTT
-	TRBJ2-2	TRBV9	-	CASSVKGLHNTGELFF	TGTGCCAGCAGCGTAAAGGGTCTTCATAACACCGGGGAGCTGTTTTTT
-	TRBJ1-6	TRBV7-6	-	CASSLGVAGADSPLHF	TGTGCCAGCAGCTTAGGCGTCGCGGGGGCAGATTCACCCCTCCACTTT
-	TRBJ2-1	TRBV5-1	-	CASSLASDPYNEQFF	TGCGCCAGCAGCTTGGCCTCAGATCCCTACAATGAGCAGTTCTTC
-	TRBJ2-5	TRBV27	TRBD2	CASRRLAEETQYF	TGTGCCAGCAGGAGACTAGCGGAAGAGACCCAGTACTTC
-	TRBJ2-7	TRBV27	-	CASSFSGPAYEQYF	TGTGCCAGCAGTTTTTCGGGTCCGGCCTACGAGCAGTACTTC
-	TRBJ1-6	TRBV5-8	-	CASSPVSPLHF	TGTGCCAGCAGCCCAGTTTCACCCCTCCACTTT
-	TRBJ2-2	TRBV5-1	-	CASSLGELVGAGELFF	TGCGCCAGCAGCTTGGGAGAGCTAGTTGGGGCCGGGGAGCTGTTTTTT
-	TRBJ1-4	TRBV25-1	-	CASSEWGKLFF	TGTGCCAGCAGTGAATGGGGAAAACTGTTTTTT
-	TRBJ1-4	TRBV19	-	CASSIGRRVGENEKLFF	TGTGCCAGTAGTATCGGTCGGAGGGTAGGTGAGAATGAAAAACTGTTTTTT
-	TRBJ1-2	TRBV30	-	CAWNLVRGYGYTF	TGTGCCTGGAATCTCGTCAGGGGCTATGGCTACACCTTC
-	TRBJ2-5	TRBV3-1/TRBV3-2	-	CASSQVKGYGTQYF	TGTGCCAGCAGCCAAGTTAAAGGGTATGGGACCCAGTACTTC
few	TRBJ2-7	TRBV5-4	-	CASSLDSGPYEQYF	TGTGCCAGCAGCCTTGACTCCGGACCCTACGAGCAGTACTTC
-	TRBJ2-1	TRBV27	-	CASSLSVRVYNEQFF	TGTGCCAGCAGTTTGTCTGTGCGGGTCTACAATGAGCAGTTCTTC
-	TRBJ2-5	TRBV27	TRBD2	CASSFYGGQETQYF	TGTGCCAGCAGTTTCTACGGGGGGCAAGAGACCCAGTACTTC
-	TRBJ2-2	TRBV3-1/TRBV3-2	TRBD2	CASSHTSGRSAGELFF	TGTGCCAGCAGCCACACTAGCGGGAGATCGGCCGGGGAGCTGTTTTTT
once	TRBJ1-2	TRBV18	-	CASSPDRSDGYTF	TGTGCCAGCTCACCAGACAGGTCGGATGGCTACACCTTC
-	TRBJ2-3	TRBV5-1	-	CASIGSGDRSTQYF	TGCGCCAGCATTGGGTCTGGGGATCGGTCTACGCAGTATTTT
-	TRBJ2-7	TRBV3-1/TRBV3-2	TRBD2	CASSPGLPPPYEQYF	TGTGCCAGCAGCCCGGGACTACCACCGCCCTACGAGCAGTACTTC
-	TRBJ1-4	TRBV27	-	CASSLNPTGLNEKLFF	TGTGCCAGCAGTTTGAATCCGACAGGACTTAATGAAAAACTGTTTTTT
-	TRBJ2-2	TRBV5-1	-	CASSLAVGANTGELFF	TGCGCCAGCAGCTTGGCCGTGGGGGCGAACACCGGGGAGCTGTTTTTT
-	TRBJ2-3	TRBV24-1	-	CATSSVADTQYF	TGTGCCACCAGCTCGGTGGCAGATACGCAGTATTTT